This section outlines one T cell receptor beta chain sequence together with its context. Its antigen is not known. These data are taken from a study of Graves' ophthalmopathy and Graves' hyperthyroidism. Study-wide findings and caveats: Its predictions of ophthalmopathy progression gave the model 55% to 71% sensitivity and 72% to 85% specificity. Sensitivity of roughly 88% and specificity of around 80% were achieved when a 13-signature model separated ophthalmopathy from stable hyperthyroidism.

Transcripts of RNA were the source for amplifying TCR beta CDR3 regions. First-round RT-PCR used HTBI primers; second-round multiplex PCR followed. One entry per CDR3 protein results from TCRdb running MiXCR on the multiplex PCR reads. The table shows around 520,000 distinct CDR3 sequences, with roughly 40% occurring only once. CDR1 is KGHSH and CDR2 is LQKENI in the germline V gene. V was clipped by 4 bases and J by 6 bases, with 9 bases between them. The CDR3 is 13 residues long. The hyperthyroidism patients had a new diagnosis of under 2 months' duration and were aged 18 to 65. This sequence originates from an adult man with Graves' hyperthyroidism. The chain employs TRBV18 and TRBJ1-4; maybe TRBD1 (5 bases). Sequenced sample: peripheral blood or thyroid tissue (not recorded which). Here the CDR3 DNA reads TGTGCCAGCTCACGGGGCTTGGATGAAAAACTGTTTTTT. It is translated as CASSRGLDEKLFF.